This T cell receptor beta chain appears in the sequencing data of a study of shared clonotypes between healthy human individuals. General observations from the study: Some clonotypes were shared by all four sorted-subset donors, while others were not shared. The non-shared ones had lower generation probabilities than the shared ones. When naive CD4 clonotypes were compared across a few donors, around 5% were shared.

The V gene's germline CDR1 is SGHTA and CDR2 FQGTGA. Trimming pared 4 bases from V and 10 bases from J, leaving 17 bases between. This CDR3 is 14 amino acids long. This table comes from immunoSEQ multiplex PCR, and its TCRdb copy is limited to in-frame clones, with some not included. Among approximately 980,000 clones, about 80% were seen once, and the ten largest hold about 1.5%. With respect to this clone: Its antigen remains unknown.

Input material: memory CD4+ T cells sorted from blood. Subset here: CD45RA-negative fraction. The chain is built from TRBV7-3 and TRBJ2-1, with TRBD2 as a possible D gene (7 bases). This TCR was recovered from a man younger than 35 in good health. CDR3 protein: CASSSTGGSAEQFF. CDR3 in DNA: TGTGCCAGCAGCTCCACGGGGGGCTCAGCCGAGCAGTTCTTC. The full variable domain, completed using reference TRBV7-3 and TRBJ2-1, is GAGVSQTPSNKVTEKGKYVELRCDPISGHTALYWYRQSLGQGPEFLIYFQGTGAADDSGLPNDRFFAVRPEGSVSTLKIQRTERGDSAVYLCASSSTGGSAEQFFGPGTRLTVL.